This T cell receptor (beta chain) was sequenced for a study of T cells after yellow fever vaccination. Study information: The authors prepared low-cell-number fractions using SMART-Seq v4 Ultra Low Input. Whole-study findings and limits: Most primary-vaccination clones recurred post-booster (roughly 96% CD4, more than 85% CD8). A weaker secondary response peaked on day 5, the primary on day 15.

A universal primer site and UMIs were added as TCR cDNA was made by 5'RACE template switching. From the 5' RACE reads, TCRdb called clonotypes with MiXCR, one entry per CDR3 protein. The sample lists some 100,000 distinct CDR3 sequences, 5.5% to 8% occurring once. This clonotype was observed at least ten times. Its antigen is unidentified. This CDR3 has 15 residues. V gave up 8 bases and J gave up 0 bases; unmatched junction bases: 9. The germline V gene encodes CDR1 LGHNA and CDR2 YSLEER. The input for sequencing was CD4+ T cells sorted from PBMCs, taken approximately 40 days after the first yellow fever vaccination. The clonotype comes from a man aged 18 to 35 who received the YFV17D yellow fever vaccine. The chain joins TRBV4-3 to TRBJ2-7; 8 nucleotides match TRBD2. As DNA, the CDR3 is TGCGCCAGCCCTCCCCGGGGGGGCAGCTCCTACGAGCAGTACGTC. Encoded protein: CASPPRGGSSYEQYV.